This record covers a single T cell receptor (beta chain). The sample belongs to a study of control samples from healthy donors and cancer patients. Assay: immunoSEQ multiplex PCR; the TCRdb copy retains only in-frame clones and omits some. The table records more than 95,000 clones, 75% to 90% of them present only once. Germline CDR1 and CDR2: GTSNPN and SVGIG (reference sequence). The CDR3 spans 13 residues. V dropped 0 bases and J dropped 5 bases, with 10 bases sitting between them. Sequencing was done on a sample of PBMCs. The gene calls are TRBV30 and TRBJ1-2, with D perhaps TRBD1 (6 bases). The receptor was isolated from a man aged 55 to 70 with lung cancer. The CDR3 bases are TGTGCCTGGAGTGTGGGCAGGGGATATGGCTACACCTTC. It yields the protein CAWSVGRGYGYTF.